This is a list of T cell receptor beta chains from one sample in a study of CD4+ T cells in melanoma. The protocol was immunoSEQ multiplex PCR, while the TCRdb copy is restricted to in-frame clones and leaves out a portion. The table has some 10,000 clones, 67% seen once. Sequenced sample: cells from a culture (not recorded whether cultured in vitro). Receptors originate from a human donor with melanoma. The CDR3 runs from the conserved cysteine through the conserved F or W. D genes are given only for firm matches. Clone sizes are given selectively: once, few, many, or a class where the clone is expanded.

j_gene,len,v_gene,abundance,d_gene,CDR3nt,CDR3aa
TRBJ2-3,16,TRBV5-1,NA,TRBD2,TGCGCCAGCAGCTCCCCTAGCGGGGTAAGCACAGATACGCAGTATTTT,CASSSPSGVSTDTQYF
TRBJ2-1,15,TRBV27,NA,TRBD2,TGTGCCAGCCAGCCCGGGACTAGCTATTACAATGAGCAGTTCTTC,CASQPGTSYYNEQFF
TRBJ1-6,14,TRBV6-6,NA,NA,TGTGCCAGCAGTTACGGGGCCGGGAATTCACCCCTCCACTTT,CASSYGAGNSPLHF
TRBJ2-7,14,TRBV7-9,NA,NA,TGTGCCAGCAGCTTTGGACAGCCTGCCTACGAGCAGTACTTC,CASSFGQPAYEQYF
TRBJ1-6,15,TRBV2,medium-sized,NA,TGTGCCAGCAGCCCCCCGGGACACCCGAATTCACCCCTCCACTTT,CASSPPGHPNSPLHF
TRBJ2-3,15,TRBV4-1,NA,TRBD1,TGCGCCAGCAGGGGGGGACAGGCCGACACAGATACGCAGTATTTT,CASRGGQADTDTQYF
TRBJ2-1,16,TRBV5-5,NA,TRBD1,TGTGCCAGCAGCTTACAGGGGGCGGTTACATACAATGAGCAGTTCTTC,CASSLQGAVTYNEQFF
TRBJ1-6,14,TRBV6-1,NA,NA,TGTGCCAGCAGTAGGTACTTGGGGAATTCACCCCTCCACTTT,CASSRYLGNSPLHF
TRBJ2-1,15,TRBV15,NA,TRBD2,TGTGCCACCAGCCCTGGACTAGGAATGAACAATGAGCAGTTCTTC,CATSPGLGMNNEQFF
TRBJ2-5,14,TRBV5-4,NA,NA,TGTGCCAGCAGCCCCCGAGCCAGGGCAGAGACCCAGTACTTC,CASSPRARAETQYF
TRBJ2-7,15,TRBV5-4,NA,NA,TGTGCCAGCAGCTTGCCTTCTGGGTACGGCTACGAGCAGTACTTC,CASSLPSGYGYEQYF
TRBJ1-1,15,TRBV19,NA,NA,TGTGCCAGTAGTATGGGGGGGGCATTGAGTACTGAAGCTTTCTTT,CASSMGGALSTEAFF
TRBJ2-2,12,TRBV19,few,NA,TGTGCCAGTAGTTTCTTGTCCGGGGAGCTGTTTTTT,CASSFLSGELFF
TRBJ1-2,16,TRBV7-9,NA,NA,TGTGCCAGCCTCCTCACTGGGGGGGCTTCGAACTATGGCTACACCTTC,CASLLTGGASNYGYTF
TRBJ2-3,16,TRBV5-4,once,TRBD2,TGTGCCAGCAGCTTCGGGCTAGCGGCAGGAACAGATACGCAGTATTTT,CASSFGLAAGTDTQYF
TRBJ1-5,15,TRBV2,few,NA,TGTGCCAGCAGTGATTATGGGGCCATCAATCAGCCCCAGCATTTT,CASSDYGAINQPQHF
TRBJ2-7,17,TRBV4-1,NA,TRBD2,TGCGCCAGCAGCAAAGATTGGCGGACTAGCGGGCCCTACGAGCAGTACTTC,CASSKDWRTSGPYEQYF
TRBJ2-7,12,TRBV2,NA,TRBD1,TGTGCCAGCAGTCGGGACAGCTACGAGCAGTACTTC,CASSRDSYEQYF
TRBJ2-1,16,TRBV15,NA,NA,TGTGCCACCAGCAGAGTACCGGGGGCCTCCTACAATGAGCAGTTCTTC,CATSRVPGASYNEQFF
TRBJ2-7,16,TRBV6-5,NA,NA,TGTGCCAGCAGTTACTCGCGTTTCGGGGCGGGATACGAGCAGTACTTC,CASSYSRFGAGYEQYF
TRBJ2-2,16,TRBV5-1,once,NA,TGCGCCAGCAGCCCAGGACGCGGGGGCGCTAGAGGGGAGCTGTTTTTT,CASSPGRGGARGELFF
TRBJ1-4,14,TRBV5-1,NA,NA,TGCGCCAGCAGCTTTGCCGGGTTTAATGAAAAACTGTTTTTT,CASSFAGFNEKLFF
TRBJ1-1,13,TRBV11-1,NA,NA,TGTGCCAGCAGTCGGGGCGCCCACACTGAAGCTTTCTTT,CASSRGAHTEAFF
TRBJ1-2,15,TRBV2,few,NA,TGTGCCAGCAGTGTAAACCGGCCCCGAAACTATGGCTACACCTTC,CASSVNRPRNYGYTF
TRBJ2-3,15,TRBV9,NA,NA,TGTGCCAGCAGCGTAGCCGGGACTGTTCGTGATACGCAGTATTTT,CASSVAGTVRDTQYF
TRBJ1-4,15,TRBV5-5,NA,NA,TGTGCCAGCAGCTGGGACCCGGGACCGAATGAAAAACTGTTTTTT,CASSWDPGPNEKLFF
TRBJ2-1,15,TRBV15,NA,TRBD1,TGTGCCACCAGCCCCGGGACAGGGGATTACAATGAGCAGTTCTTC,CATSPGTGDYNEQFF
TRBJ1-2,14,TRBV7-8,NA,NA,TGTGCCAGCAGCTCCGGGGGGGGAACCTATGGCTACACCTTC,CASSSGGGTYGYTF
TRBJ1-1,15,TRBV29-1,NA,NA,TGCAGCGTCCGGGACAAGGGACTTGTGGTTACTGAAGCTTTCTTT,CSVRDKGLVVTEAFF
TRBJ1-2,15,TRBV9,NA,NA,TGTGCCAGCAGCGTAGTGTCGGGGGGTGGCTATGGCTACACCTTC,CASSVVSGGGYGYTF
TRBJ1-1,13,TRBV5-1,NA,TRBD1,TGCGCCAGCAGCGGGACGGGACAGGCCGAAGCTTTCTTT,CASSGTGQAEAFF
TRBJ1-5,13,TRBV6-5,NA,NA,TGTGCCAGCAGTGAACCGGGACACCAGCCCCAGCATTTT,CASSEPGHQPQHF
TRBJ1-1,13,TRBV5-1,NA,NA,TGCGCCAGCAGCTTGGTCGCGAACACTGAAGCTTTCTTT,CASSLVANTEAFF
TRBJ1-4,14,TRBV7-9,NA,NA,TGTGCCAGCAGCTTGATATCCCCTAATGAAAAACTGTTTTTT,CASSLISPNEKLFF
TRBJ2-5,13,TRBV29-1,NA,TRBD2,TGCAGCGTCGGACTAGCGGGGGTGAAGACCCAGTACTTC,CSVGLAGVKTQYF
TRBJ1-2,14,TRBV4-1,once,TRBD1,TGCGCCAGCAACCCGACAGGGGATGGGTATGGCTACACCTTC,CASNPTGDGYGYTF
TRBJ1-4,16,TRBV2,NA,NA,TGTGCCAGCAGTCCGGTGGACCGGGGGCAGGATGAAAAACTGTTTTTT,CASSPVDRGQDEKLFF
TRBJ2-2,14,TRBV6-5,NA,NA,TGTGCCAGCAGTTCCTTACCGAACACCGGGGAGCTGTTTTTT,CASSSLPNTGELFF
TRBJ2-5,14,TRBV2,few,NA,TGTGCCAGCACTGGAAGGGGAGTGCGGGAGACCCAGTACTTC,CASTGRGVRETQYF
TRBJ2-3,16,TRBV4-1,NA,NA,TGCGCCAGCAGCTCCCGCCGTCCGGGATTAGGGGATACGCAGTATTTT,CASSSRRPGLGDTQYF
TRBJ2-5,12,TRBV19,few,NA,TGTGCCAGTAGTATTCGTGCAGAGACCCAGTACTTC,CASSIRAETQYF
TRBJ2-3,16,TRBV5-1,NA,NA,TGCGCCAGCAGCACCGGGACCTCATCTAGCACAGATACGCAGTATTTT,CASSTGTSSSTDTQYF
TRBJ2-5,12,TRBV28,NA,NA,TGTGCCGCAAGGACCGCTCAAGAGACCCAGTACTTC,CAARTAQETQYF
TRBJ2-3,16,TRBV29-1,once,NA,TGCAGCGTGACAAGGGGGGCGGGACGTAAGACAGATACGCAGTATTTT,CSVTRGAGRKTDTQYF
TRBJ1-5,14,TRBV6-5,once,NA,TGTGCCAGCAGCCCGGGGTGGGGCAATCAGCCCCAGCATTTT,CASSPGWGNQPQHF
TRBJ1-1,15,TRBV28,NA,TRBD1,TGTGCCAGCAGGAAACAGGGGACCATGAACACTGAAGCTTTCTTT,CASRKQGTMNTEAFF
TRBJ2-7,16,TRBV6-1,few,NA,TGTGCCAGCAGTGAAGCGCTTTCGGGCGGATCCTACGAGCAGTACTTC,CASSEALSGGSYEQYF
TRBJ1-6,14,TRBV5-6,NA,NA,TGTGCCAGCAGCCAAGGACGGAGGGGTTCACCCCTCCACTTT,CASSQGRRGSPLHF
TRBJ2-2,15,TRBV5-1,NA,NA,TGCGCCAGCTCCTCCGGGACGATGAACACCGGGGAGCTGTTTTTT,CASSSGTMNTGELFF
TRBJ2-3,16,TRBV5-1,NA,TRBD2,TGCGCCAGCAGCCGCGTGACTAGCGGGGGCGGAGATACGCAGTATTTT,CASSRVTSGGGDTQYF
TRBJ2-1,12,TRBV29-1,few,NA,TGCAGCGTTCCCATAATTGGCGGCCTCCAGTTCTTC,CSVPIIGGLQFF
TRBJ1-2,18,TRBV4-1,NA,NA,TGCGCCAGCAGCCAAAATTTTCAGGTAAATCTGGCGTCGGATGGCTACACCTTC,CASSQNFQVNLASDGYTF